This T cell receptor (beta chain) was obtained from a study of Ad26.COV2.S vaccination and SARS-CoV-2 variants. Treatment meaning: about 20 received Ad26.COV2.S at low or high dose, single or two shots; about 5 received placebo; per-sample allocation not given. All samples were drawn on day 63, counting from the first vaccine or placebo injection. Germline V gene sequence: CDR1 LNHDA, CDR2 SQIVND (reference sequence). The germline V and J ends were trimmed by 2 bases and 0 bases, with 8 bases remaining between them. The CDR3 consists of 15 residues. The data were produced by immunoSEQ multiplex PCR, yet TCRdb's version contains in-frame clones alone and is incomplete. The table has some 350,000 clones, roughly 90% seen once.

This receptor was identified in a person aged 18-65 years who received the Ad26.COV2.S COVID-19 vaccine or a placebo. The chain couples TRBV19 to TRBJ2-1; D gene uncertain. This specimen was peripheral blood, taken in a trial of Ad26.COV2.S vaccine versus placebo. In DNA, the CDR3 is TGTGCCAGTAGTATACTCTGGAGCTCCTACAATGAGCAGTTCTTC. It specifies CASSILWSSYNEQFF.